The entry below gives a single TCR beta chain sequence along with its context. Its antigen is unknown. The data are from a study of post-analysis software for immune sequencing data. Study overall: Patients with relapsing-remitting, secondary progressive and progressive-relapsing multiple sclerosis courses were all represented.

General study points: People with multiple sclerosis had a significantly lower normalized Chao1 diversity than controls did. Clustering by F measure revealed strong co-clustering among samples prepared together in one batch. Relative to controls, patients had five TRBV segments at higher frequency, with TRBV5-6, TRBV5-1 and TRBV20-1 among these.

The V end was cut by 3 bases, the J end by 7 bases, with 10 bases between. The CDR3 is made up of 12 amino acids. Unique-molecular-identifier-tagged TCR beta cDNA libraries were used. TCRdb re-called the PCR reads through MiXCR, storing one row per CDR3 protein. The sample has fewer than 700,000 distinct CDR3 sequences; around 47% are singletons. Sequencing was performed on blood. The clonotype comes from a girl aged 10-17 years with multiple sclerosis. This chain uses TRBV12-3 or TRBV12-4 with TRBJ2-7, with no clear D. CDR3 amino acids: CASSFQTREQYF. CDR3 in DNA: TGTGCCAGCAGTTTCCAAACGCGGGAGCAGTACTTC.